The 30 T cell receptor beta chains given below trace back to one sample, sequenced in a study of spatial heterogeneity in lung cancer. Time point indicated: sample taken at primary tumor resection. Whole RNA, isolated from tumor, nontumor lung or frozen PBMC, was sequenced without prior sorting. TCRdb passed the 5' RACE reads through MiXCR, listing each CDR3 protein once. The top ten clones hold 2.4% of a sample with 12,000 or so distinct CDR3 sequences, 13% to 15% of them seen once. Sequenced here: PBMCs, sampled at surgery. All receptors derive from a female donor with early-stage non-small cell lung cancer.

This rearrangement joins TRBV20-1 to TRBJ2-7; the match to TRBD2 covers 15 bases. CDR1 is DFQATT and CDR2 is SNEGSKA in the germline V gene (reference sequence). The J segment lost 6 bases and the V segment lost 5 bases, leaving 2 bases of the junction unmatched. The CDR3 covers 13 residues. The CDR3 here is CSARTSGRAEQYF. In DNA form, the CDR3 reads TGCAGTGCTCGGACTAGCGGGAGGGCCGAGCAGTACTTC.

This clonotype was observed at least ten times. The genes are TRBV4-3 and TRBJ2-1, with 8 bases aligning to TRBD2. Unmatched junction bases numbered 10, after V lost 2 bases and J lost 7 bases. Germline assignment: CDR1 LGHNA and CDR2 YSLEER. The CDR3 covers 16 residues. CDR3 region: CASSQTFAGRGNEQFF. The DNA of the CDR3 is TGCGCCAGCAGCCAAACCTTTGCCGGGAGGGGAAATGAGCAGTTCTTC.

Relative to its sample, this clonotype is medium-sized (0.01 to 0.1%). J is TRBJ2-3 and V is TRBV18, with D hard to call. The CDR3 is 13 residues long. Germline V gene data show CDR1 as KGHSH and CDR2 as LQKENI. V was shortened by 0 bases and J by 6 bases, with 7 bases between the two germline ends. The CDR3 here is CASSPPYEDTQYF. The CDR3 DNA follows: TGTGCCAGCTCACCACCATATGAGGATACGCAGTATTTT.

In its sample, this clonotype is medium-sized (0.01 to 0.1%). The chain links TRBV6-5 to TRBJ2-5, with 11 nucleotides matching TRBD2. J gave up 2 bases and V 0 bases, and 5 bases lay outside the gene matches. Germline-derived CDR1 and CDR2 are MNHEY and SVGAGI. This CDR3 has 17 residues. The CDR3 region is CASSYSISGGGQETQYF. CDR3 sequence (DNA): TGTGCCAGCAGTTACTCGATTAGCGGGGGGGGACAAGAGACCCAGTACTTC.

This clonotype was detected many times. The gene calls are TRBV23-1 and TRBJ1-2; D ambiguous. TRBV23-1 is sorted into the ORF group, with uncertain function. The germline V and J ends were trimmed by 0 bases and 1 base, with 12 bases remaining between them. This CDR3 is built from 16 residues. The CDR3 spells CASSQSWSSDNYGYTF. The CDR3 DNA reads as TGCGCCAGCAGTCAATCGTGGTCATCCGATAACTATGGCTACACCTTC.

This clonotype has a count of ten or more. V and J are TRBV28 and TRBJ2-3, with D tentatively TRBD1 or TRBD2 (5 bases each). The CDR3 spans 15 residues. Germline CDR1 is MDHEN and CDR2 is SYDVKM. Trimming cost V 6 bases and J 2 bases, with 15 bases left between them. CDR3 in DNA: TGTGCCAGCAGCTATGGGGGAGACCTCACAGATACGCAGTATTTT. Translated, it gives CASSYGGDLTDTQYF.

This clonotype was found many times. This chain uses TRBV6-5 with TRBJ2-2; 10 nucleotides agree with TRBD2. V lost 5 bases, J lost 6 bases, and 3 bases stayed unmatched. Per germline, CDR1 MNHEY and CDR2 SVGAGI. This CDR3 has 14 residues. CDR3 in DNA: TGTGCCAGCAGTAGCGGGGGGGTAGCCGGGGAGCTGTTTTTT. As protein: CASSSGGVAGELFF.

This clonotype appeared many times. V usage is TRBV29-1 and J usage is TRBJ1-3; D might be TRBD1 (5 bases). Looked up from germline, CDR1 is SQVTM and CDR2 is ANQGSEA. This CDR3 has 14 amino acids. V was pared by 4 bases and J by 4 bases, with 14 bases between. CDR3 sequence reads: CSVAVGAAGNTIYF. The CDR3 DNA is TGCAGCGTTGCGGTTGGGGCGGCAGGAAACACCATATATTTT.

This clonotype was detected ten times or more. The rearrangement links TRBV5-1 to TRBJ2-7; 9 bases map to TRBD2. This CDR3 is 14 amino acids long. The germline V gene has CDR1 SGHRS and CDR2 YFSETQ. The J segment lost 4 bases and the V segment lost 4 bases, leaving 6 bases of the junction unmatched. CDR3 nucleotides: TGCGCCAGCAGCCACGATAGCGGGAGTTACGAGCAGTACTTC. This codes for CASSHDSGSYEQYF.

In its sample, this clonotype was seen many times. The V and J genes are TRBV7-3 and TRBJ2-7; D is unresolved. Germline CDR1 reads SGHTA; CDR2 reads FQGTGA. This CDR3 is 14 amino acids long. V was clipped by 6 bases and J by 0 bases, with 12 bases between them. The CDR3 spells CASRQMWASYEQYF. The CDR3 coding sequence is TGTGCCAGCAGACAGATGTGGGCCTCCTACGAGCAGTACTTC.

This clonotype is deemed medium-sized. The CDR3 region has the DNA TGTGCCAGCAGCTCCCCGGGCGACTCCTATTCGTACCTGACCTACGAGCAGTACTTC. Residues: CASSSPGDSYSYLTYEQYF. The chain couples TRBV7-9 to TRBJ2-7; D call uncertain. V shed 4 bases and J shed 2 bases, with 27 bases lying between them. CDR3 length equals 19 residues. CDR1 is SEHNR, CDR2 FQNEAQ, per germline (reference sequence).

This clonotype was counted at least ten times. This chain connects TRBV7-9 to TRBJ2-3; 7 bases line up with TRBD1. The CDR3 is made up of 14 amino acids. In germline, CDR1 is SEHNR, CDR2 FQNEAQ (reference sequence). V was pared by 5 bases and J by 0 bases, with 2 bases of the junction left unmatched. The CDR3 sequence is CASSVGQSTDTQYF. As DNA, the CDR3 is TGTGCCAGCAGCGTGGGACAGAGCACAGATACGCAGTATTTT.

This clonotype was observed once. V usage is TRBV29-1 and J usage is TRBJ1-1; the match to TRBD1 covers 7 bases. Germline V gene lookup returns CDR1 SQVTM and CDR2 ANQGSEA. The CDR3 has 11 amino acids. The V segment lost 5 bases and the J segment 12 bases; nucleotides outside the gene matches: 9. The CDR3 region is CSVHQTGRTFF. The CDR3 DNA sequence: TGCAGCGTTCACCAGACAGGGAGGACTTTCTTT.

This clonotype is deemed medium-sized. This rearrangement joins TRBV6-1 to TRBJ2-3; D unclear. V shed 8 bases and J shed 1 base, with 10 bases lying between them. CDR1 and CDR2 from the germline V gene are MNHNS and SASEGT. The CDR3 is made up of 13 amino acids. The DNA of the CDR3 is TGTGCCAGCTCGAGAGCAGGCACAGATACGCAGTATTTT. It specifies CASSRAGTDTQYF.

The rearrangement uses TRBV2 and TRBJ2-7, with a possible D match to TRBD1 (5 bases). The CDR3 has 14 amino acids. V lost 2 bases to trimming and J lost 2 bases, with 10 bases between them. From germline, CDR1 is SNHLY and CDR2 FYNNEI. Written as DNA, the CDR3 is TGTGCCAGCAGTGAACAGGGCTACACCTACGAGCAGTACTTC. Its protein product is CASSEQGYTYEQYF.

This chain connects TRBV2 to TRBJ2-3; no clear D gene. V lost 11 bases to trimming and J lost 3 bases, with 18 bases between them. The CDR3 sequence is 14 residues long. Germline CDR1 and CDR2: SNHLY and FYNNEI. CDR3 protein: CAQRLSLTTDTQYF. CDR3 coding DNA: TGTGCCCAGCGCCTCAGCCTCACAACAGATACGCAGTATTTT.

A word on this clonotype: A much larger clone lies one base from this, so it may be a read error. The CDR3 is CASSPTGTSHIQYF. The DNA for the CDR3 is TGTGCCAGCAGCCCTACCGGGACTAGCCACATTCAGTACTTC. The V gene is TRBV7-2, the J gene TRBJ2-4, with TRBD2 matching over 9 bases. Trimming cost V 5 bases and J 8 bases; bases outside gene matches: 7. Germline CDR1 SGHTA, CDR2 FQGNSA. The CDR3 loop spans 14 amino acids. The whole variable domain, filled in from reference TRBV7-2 and TRBJ2-4, reads GAGVSQSPSNKVTEKGKDVELRCDPISGHTALYWYRQSLGQGLEFLIYFQGNSAPDKSGLPSDRFSAERTGGSVSTLTIQRTQQEDSAVYLCASSPTGTSHIQYFGAGTRLSVL.

This clonotype was seen repeatedly, ten times or more. The CDR3 protein is CASRPPSGTDTQYF. Here the CDR3 DNA reads TGTGCCAGTAGGCCGCCTAGCGGGACAGATACGCAGTATTTT. The genes are TRBV7-2 and TRBJ2-3; 8 positions agree with TRBD2. This CDR3 region has 14 residues. Germline CDR1 SGHTA, CDR2 FQGNSA. J gave up 3 bases and V 9 bases, and 8 bases lay outside the gene matches.

This clonotype has ten or more counts. The CDR3: CASSSGQGDEQYF. CDR3 coding DNA: TGTGCCAGCAGCTCGGGACAGGGTGACGAGCAGTACTTC. The gene calls are TRBV7-6 and TRBJ2-7, with 9 nucleotides matching TRBD1. The CDR3 length is 13 residues. The V and J ends lost 4 bases and 5 bases, in that order; junction bases with no gene match: 3. CDR1 SGHVS and CDR2 FNYEAQ come from the germline V gene.

This clonotype was seen at least ten times. The chain is built from TRBV20-1 and TRBJ2-5; TRBD1 or TRBD2 may be the D gene (7 bases each). V shed 6 bases and J shed 3 bases, with 23 bases lying between them. This CDR3 spans 16 amino acids. CDR1 DFQATT and CDR2 SNEGSKA come from the germline V gene (reference sequence). This chain's CDR3 is CSATGGDSLVKETQYF. DNA of the CDR3: TGCAGTGCCACTGGGGGGGACAGCCTTGTAAAAGAGACCCAGTACTTC.

In its sample, this clonotype is medium-sized. The chain couples TRBV18 to TRBJ2-7, with D possibly matching TRBD2 (7 bases). This CDR3 is built from 15 residues. Trimming took off 0 bases at V and 2 bases at J, with 11 bases between the two ends. CDR1 and CDR2 (germline): KGHSH, LQKENI. CDR3 amino acids: CASSPPAGAAYEQYF. The CDR3 DNA sequence: TGTGCCAGCTCACCACCGGCGGGGGCTGCCTACGAGCAGTACTTC.

The chain joins TRBV28 to TRBJ1-1, with D possibly matching TRBD1 (6 bases). Germline CDR1 MDHEN, CDR2 SYDVKM. This CDR3 is 14 amino acids long. Trimming left V 6 bases short and J 3 bases short, with 14 bases between. CDR3 bases: TGTGCCAGCAGCTCTATCACAGGGTACACTGAAGCTTTCTTT. Its translation is CASSSITGYTEAFF.

This clonotype was counted many times. V gene TRBV11-2 combines with J gene TRBJ2-2, with TRBD2 identical over 8 bases. Unmatched junction bases numbered 9, after V lost 4 bases and J lost 2 bases. Germline CDR1 SGHAT, CDR2 FQNNGV. The CDR3 contains 17 residues. The CDR3 here is CASSSPREGTNTGELFF. Written as DNA, the CDR3 is TGTGCCAGCAGCTCACCTCGGGAGGGGACCAACACCGGGGAGCTGTTTTTT. The whole variable domain, filled in from reference TRBV11-2 and TRBJ2-2, reads EAGVAQSPRYKIIEKRQSVAFWCNPISGHATLYWYQQILGQGPKLLIQFQNNGVVDDSQLPKDRFSAERLKGVDSTLKIQPAKLEDSAVYLCASSSPREGTNTGELFFGEGSRLTVL.

In its sample, this clonotype is medium-sized (0.01 to 0.1%). This CDR3 reads CASSYEGQLYGYTF. The CDR3 nucleotides read TGTGCCAGCAGTTACGAGGGACAGCTCTATGGCTACACCTTC. The V and J genes are TRBV6-2 or TRBV6-3 and TRBJ1-2; 7 bases match TRBD1. The V and J ends lost 2 bases and 4 bases, in that order; junction bases with no gene match: 4. Germline V gene data show CDR1 as MNHEY and CDR2 as SVGEGT. The CDR3 runs to 14 residues.

This clonotype occurred a few times. J is TRBJ2-3 and V is TRBV5-4, with a possible D match to TRBD2 (5 bases). Trimming stripped 4 bases from V and 5 bases from J, with 11 bases between. The CDR3 covers 13 residues. The germline V gene has CDR1 SGHNT and CDR2 YYREEE (reference sequence). The CDR3 DNA reads as TGTGCCAGCAGCACTGGAAGCGGAGATACGCAGTATTTT. Translated, it gives CASSTGSGDTQYF. Looking up the rest from reference TRBV5-4 and TRBJ2-3 gives the full variable domain: ETGVTQSPTHLIKTRGQQVTLRCSSQSGHNTVSWYQQALGQGPQFIFQYYREEENGRGNFPPRFSGLQFPNYSSELNVNALELDDSALYLCASSTGSGDTQYFGPGTRLTVL.

This clonotype is labeled as medium-sized. The chain is built from TRBV11-2 and TRBJ2-3; 11 nucleotides line up with TRBD2. CDR1 SGHAT and CDR2 FQNNGV come from the germline V gene. After removal of 5 bases from V and 5 bases from J, the junction contained 15 bases not matched to a gene. There are 18 residues in the CDR3. Here the CDR3 DNA reads TGTGCCAGCAGCGATCCTATAGCGGGAGGGCCCTCTAGAGATACGCAGTATTTT. Translating gives CASSDPIAGGPSRDTQYF.

Ten or more counts support this clonotype. The chain couples TRBV7-8 to TRBJ2-7; 7 positions agree with TRBD2. The germline gives CDR1 SGHVS, CDR2 FQNEAQ. The CDR3 contains 14 residues. V gave up 6 bases and J gave up 5 bases; unmatched junction bases: 10. CDR3 sequence reads: CASRSAWEGDEQYF. The CDR3, as DNA: TGTGCCAGCAGGTCGGCCTGGGAGGGCGACGAGCAGTACTTC.

In its sample, this clonotype was seen many times. The chain is built from TRBV12-3 or TRBV12-4 and TRBJ1-5, with a possible D match to TRBD1 (5 bases). V was trimmed by 7 bases and J by 5 bases, leaving 12 bases between them. The CDR3 runs to 13 residues. The CDR3 region is CASKGRDDQPQHF. The CDR3 nucleotides read TGTGCCAGCAAAGGACGGGACGATCAGCCCCAGCATTTT.

This clonotype has only a few counts. The J gene is TRBJ2-2, the V gene TRBV6-2 or TRBV6-3; a weak D match, TRBD1 (6 bases). CDR3 length equals 15 residues. Germline V gene data show CDR1 as MNHEY and CDR2 as SVGEGT. Trimming left V 7 bases short and J 0 bases short, with 12 bases between. Here the CDR3 reads CASTPGTSNTGELFF. CDR3 nucleotides: TGTGCCAGCACCCCCGGGACATCGAACACCGGGGAGCTGTTTTTT.

This clonotype appeared a few times. This may stem from a read error, because a much larger clone lies one nucleotide away. The V gene is TRBV6-2 or TRBV6-3, the J gene TRBJ2-1; 10 positions match TRBD2. CDR3 length: 17 residues. Germline V CDR1 and CDR2: MNHEY, SVGEGT. The CDR3 nucleotides read TGTGCCAGCAGACCTCGCCGGGAGGGACTAGCGTTGAATGAGCAGATCTTC. Translating gives CASRPRREGLALNEQIF.